These 11 T cell receptor beta chains originate from one sample sequenced in a study of regulatory T cells in long-lasting Graves disease. Arm-PCR of CDR3 regions and iRepertoire HTBI primers were used to build TCR beta libraries. TCRdb independently ran MiXCR on the multiplex PCR reads; one entry per CDR3 protein. Of 540,000 or so distinct CDR3 sequences listed, 13% were seen once; the top ten hold roughly 9.7%. Time point: newly diagnosed GD, antithyroid drugs for less than 3 months. There was RNA extracted from PBMCs, and the TCR library was made from it. This sample was shared with a second study, whose subject was T cells in Graves' hyperthyroidism and ophthalmopathy.

The input for sequencing was peripheral blood mononuclear cells (PBMCs), taken at new diagnosis, from a patient treated with antithyroid drugs. Receptors originate from a man younger than 45 with Graves disease.

The chain carries TRBV20-1 and TRBJ2-3; 9 nucleotides align to TRBD2. Germline V gene data show CDR1 as DFQATT and CDR2 as SNEGSKA (reference sequence). The CDR3 is made up of 16 amino acids. The V segment lost 0 bases and the J segment 7 bases; nucleotides outside the gene matches: 11. The CDR3 DNA sequence: TGCAGTGCTAGAGAAATATCGAGCGGGAGGTCGAATACGCAGTATTTT. Protein: CSAREISSGRSNTQYF.

At least ten counts were recorded for this clonotype. The chain has TRBV2 and TRBJ2-7; no clear D. The V gene's germline CDR1 is SNHLY and CDR2 FYNNEI. The V and J ends lost 10 bases and 2 bases respectively, with 9 bases between them. The CDR3 sequence is 11 residues long. The CDR3 nucleotides are TGTGCCAAGAAACCTACCTACGAGCAGTACTTC. Residues: CAKKPTYEQYF.

The chain recombines TRBV20-1 with TRBJ2-5; D may correspond to TRBD1 or TRBD2 (5 bases each). CDR1 is DFQATT and CDR2 is SNEGSKA in the germline V gene (reference sequence). V was cut by 3 bases and J by 3 bases, with 17 bases left in between. The CDR3 sequence is 15 residues long. The CDR3 DNA reads as TGCAGTGCTAGGGTCCCGGGGACCAGAGAAGAGACCCAGTACTTC. It yields the protein CSARVPGTREETQYF.

The V call is TRBV12-3 or TRBV12-4, the J call TRBJ2-1, with D possibly being TRBD2 (6 bases). V shed 5 bases and J shed 7 bases, with 12 bases lying between them. This CDR3 contains 13 residues. The CDR3 region has the DNA TGTGCCAGCAGTGGACCCGGAGGGAATGAGCAGTTCTTC. Translated: CASSGPGGNEQFF.

This clonotype was recorded at least ten times. The chain joins TRBV27 to TRBJ1-1; D might be TRBD1 (6 bases). V gave up 6 bases and J gave up 6 bases, with 20 bases separating them. The CDR3 loop spans 15 amino acids. CDR1 and CDR2 from the germline V gene are MNHEY and SMNVEV (reference sequence). The CDR3 reads CASRRGEGGLSEAFF. The CDR3 nucleotides are TGTGCCAGCAGGAGGGGTGAAGGGGGATTGTCTGAAGCTTTCTTT.

A remark on this clonotype: It may be a read error: a sequence one base away is much more abundant. The chain joins TRBV29-1 to TRBJ2-5, with a weak D call TRBD2 (5 bases). Germline V CDR1 and CDR2: SQVTM, ANQGSEA. The CDR3 loop spans 10 amino acids. DNA for the CDR3: TGCAGCGTTGAAGGGGAGACCCTGTACTTC. Its translation: CSVEGETLYF.

Many counts were recorded for this clonotype. The genes are TRBV11-2 and TRBJ2-1; 9 positions match TRBD2. The germline CDR1 and CDR2 sequences are SGHAT and FQNNGV. After removal of 5 bases from V and 8 bases from J, the junction contained 10 bases not matched to a gene. The CDR3 is 15 residues long. CDR3 in amino acids: CASSAYSGSTDEQFF. CDR3 in DNA: TGTGCCAGCAGCGCTTATAGCGGGAGTACGGATGAGCAGTTCTTC.

The chain is built from TRBV20-1 and TRBJ2-7; D might be TRBD1 or TRBD2, each matching 5 bases. CDR1 is DFQATT, CDR2 SNEGSKA, per germline (reference sequence). The CDR3 runs to 13 residues. V lost 4 bases to trimming and J lost 3 bases, with 13 bases between them. The CDR3 region is CSATPGTFYEQYF. The CDR3 DNA reads TGCAGTGCTACCCCCGGGACCTTCTACGAGCAGTACTTC.

This clonotype has more than one count but fewer than ten. This chain connects TRBV5-1 to TRBJ2-1, with 13 bases identical to TRBD2. The CDR3 totals 16 residues. Germline assignment: CDR1 SGHRS and CDR2 YFSETQ. Unmatched junction bases numbered 6, after V lost 0 bases and J lost 9 bases. The CDR3 DNA is TGCGCCAGCAGCTTGGCGACTAGCGGGAGGCTCGGTGAGCAGTTCTTC. Protein: CASSLATSGRLGEQFF. The whole variable domain, filled in from reference TRBV5-1 and TRBJ2-1, reads KAGVTQTPRYLIKTRGQQVTLSCSPISGHRSVSWYQQTPGQGLQFLFEYFSETQRNKGNFPGRFSGRQFSNSRSEMNVSTLELGDSALYLCASSLATSGRLGEQFFGPGTRLTVL.

In this sample, this clonotype turned up many times. The gene calls are TRBV6-2 or TRBV6-3 and TRBJ2-3; D gene unclear. V was clipped by 6 bases and J by 6 bases, with 10 bases between them. This CDR3 contains 12 residues. From germline, CDR1 is MNHEY and CDR2 SVGEGT. The CDR3, as DNA: TGTGCCAGCAGATCCACCGAGGATACGCAGTATTTT. Protein: CASRSTEDTQYF.

This clonotype came up many times. The rearrangement links TRBV29-1 to TRBJ2-1, with 7 positions matching TRBD1. V lost 0 bases to trimming and J lost 4 bases; unmatched junction nucleotides: 15. Germline V CDR1 and CDR2: SQVTM, ANQGSEA. The CDR3 length is 18 residues. The CDR3 protein is CSVEEPQTGVVLYNEQFF. The CDR3 region has the DNA TGCAGCGTTGAAGAGCCCCAAACAGGGGTTGTTTTGTACAATGAGCAGTTCTTC.